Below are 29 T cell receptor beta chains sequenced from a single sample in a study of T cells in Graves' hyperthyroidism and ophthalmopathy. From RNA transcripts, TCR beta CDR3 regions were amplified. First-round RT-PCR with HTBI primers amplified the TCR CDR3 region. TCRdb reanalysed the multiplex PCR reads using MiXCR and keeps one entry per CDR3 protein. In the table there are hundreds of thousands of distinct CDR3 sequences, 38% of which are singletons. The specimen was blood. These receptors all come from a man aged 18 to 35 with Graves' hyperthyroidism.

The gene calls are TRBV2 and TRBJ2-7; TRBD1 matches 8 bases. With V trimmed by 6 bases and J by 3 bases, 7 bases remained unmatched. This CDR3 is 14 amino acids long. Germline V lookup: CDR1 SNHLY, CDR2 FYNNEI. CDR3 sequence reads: CASSTNRGCYEQYF. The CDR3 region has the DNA TGTGCCAGCAGCACGAACAGGGGGTGCTACGAGCAGTACTTC.

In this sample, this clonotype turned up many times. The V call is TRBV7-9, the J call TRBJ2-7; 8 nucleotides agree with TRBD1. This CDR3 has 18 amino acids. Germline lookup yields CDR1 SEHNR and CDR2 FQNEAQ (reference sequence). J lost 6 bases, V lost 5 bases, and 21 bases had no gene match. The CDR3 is CASSGAGTGSPWLAEQYF. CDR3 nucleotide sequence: TGTGCCAGCAGCGGTGCCGGGACAGGTTCACCTTGGTTGGCCGAGCAGTACTTC.

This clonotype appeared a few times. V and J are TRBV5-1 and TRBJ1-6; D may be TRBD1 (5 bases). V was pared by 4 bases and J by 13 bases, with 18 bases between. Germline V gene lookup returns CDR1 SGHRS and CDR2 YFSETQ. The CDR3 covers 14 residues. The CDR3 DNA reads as TGCGCCAGCAGCGCGGGGACCTCCCAGGCGCCCCTCCACTTT. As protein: CASSAGTSQAPLHF. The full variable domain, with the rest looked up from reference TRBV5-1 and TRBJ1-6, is KAGVTQTPRYLIKTRGQQVTLSCSPISGHRSVSWYQQTPGQGLQFLFEYFSETQRNKGNFPGRFSGRQFSNSRSEMNVSTLELGDSALYLCASSAGTSQAPLHFGNGTRLTVT.

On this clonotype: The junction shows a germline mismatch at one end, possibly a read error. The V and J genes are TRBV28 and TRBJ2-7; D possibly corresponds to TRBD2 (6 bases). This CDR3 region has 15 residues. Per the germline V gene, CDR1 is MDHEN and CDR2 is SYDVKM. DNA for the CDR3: TGTGCCAGCAGTTTATGGGGCGGGGTTTCCTATGAGCAGTACTTC. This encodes CASSLWGGVSYEQYF.

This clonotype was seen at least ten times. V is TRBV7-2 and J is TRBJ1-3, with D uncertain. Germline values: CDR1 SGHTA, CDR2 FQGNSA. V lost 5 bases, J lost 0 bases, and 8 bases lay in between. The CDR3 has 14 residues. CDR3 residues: CASSLYSSGNTIYF. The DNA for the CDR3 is TGTGCCAGCAGCCTATACTCCTCTGGAAACACCATATATTTT.

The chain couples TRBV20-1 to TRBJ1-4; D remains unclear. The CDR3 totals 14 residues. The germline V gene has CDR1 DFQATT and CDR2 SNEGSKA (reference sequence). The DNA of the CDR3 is TGCAATGCACCCCCGGCGGGAGGAGATGAAAAACTGTTTTTT. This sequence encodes CNAPPAGGDEKLFF.

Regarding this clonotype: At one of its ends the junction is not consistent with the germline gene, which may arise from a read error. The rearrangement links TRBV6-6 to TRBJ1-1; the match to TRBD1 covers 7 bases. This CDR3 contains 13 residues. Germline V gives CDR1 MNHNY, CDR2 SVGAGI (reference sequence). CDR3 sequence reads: CASRAGQDTEPFF. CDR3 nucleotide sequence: TGTGCCAGCAGAGCAGGACAGGACACTGAACCTTTCTTT.

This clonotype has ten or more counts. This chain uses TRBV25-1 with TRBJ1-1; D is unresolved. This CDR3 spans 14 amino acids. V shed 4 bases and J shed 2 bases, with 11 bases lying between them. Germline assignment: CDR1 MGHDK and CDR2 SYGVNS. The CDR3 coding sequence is TGTGCCAGCAGTGCCCGACACATAAACACTGAAGCTTTCTTT. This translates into CASSARHINTEAFF.

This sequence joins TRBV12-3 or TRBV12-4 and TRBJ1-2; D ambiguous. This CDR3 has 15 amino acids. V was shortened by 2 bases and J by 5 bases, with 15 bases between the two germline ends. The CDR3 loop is CASSLWQDAPYGYTF. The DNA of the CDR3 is TGTGCCAGCAGTTTATGGCAGGACGCACCTTATGGCTACACCTTC.

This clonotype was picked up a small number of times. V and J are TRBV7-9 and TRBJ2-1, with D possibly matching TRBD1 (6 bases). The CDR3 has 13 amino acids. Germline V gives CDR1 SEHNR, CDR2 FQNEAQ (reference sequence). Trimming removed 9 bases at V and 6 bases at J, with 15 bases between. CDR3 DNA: TGTGCCAGTACGCTGTCAGGGGCCAATGAGCAGTTCTTC. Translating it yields CASTLSGANEQFF.

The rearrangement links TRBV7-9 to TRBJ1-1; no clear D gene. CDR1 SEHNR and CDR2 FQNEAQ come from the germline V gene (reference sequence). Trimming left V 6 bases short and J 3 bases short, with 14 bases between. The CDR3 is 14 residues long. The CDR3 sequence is CASRGFLVDTEAFF. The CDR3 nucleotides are TGTGCCAGCAGAGGGTTCCTAGTCGACACTGAAGCTTTCTTT.

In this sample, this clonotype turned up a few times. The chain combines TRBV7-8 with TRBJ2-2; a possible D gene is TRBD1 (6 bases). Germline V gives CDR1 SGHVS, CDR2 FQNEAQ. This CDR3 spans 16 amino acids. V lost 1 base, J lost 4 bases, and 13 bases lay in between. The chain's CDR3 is CASSLVPHRATGELFF. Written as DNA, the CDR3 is TGTGCCAGCAGCTTAGTGCCTCACAGGGCCACCGGGGAGCTGTTTTTT.

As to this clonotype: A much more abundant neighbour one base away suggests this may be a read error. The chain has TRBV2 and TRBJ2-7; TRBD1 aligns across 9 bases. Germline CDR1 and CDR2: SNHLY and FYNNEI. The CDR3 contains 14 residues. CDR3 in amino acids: CAGSEDRGGYEQYF. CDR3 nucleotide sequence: TGTGCCGGCAGTGAGGACAGGGGTGGATACGAGCAGTACTTC.

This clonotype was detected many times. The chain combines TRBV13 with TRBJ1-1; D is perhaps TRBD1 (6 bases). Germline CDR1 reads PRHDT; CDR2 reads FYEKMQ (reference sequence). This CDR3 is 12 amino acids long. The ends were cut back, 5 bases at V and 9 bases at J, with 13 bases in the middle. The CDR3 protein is CASSTGTTKAFF. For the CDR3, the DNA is TGTGCCAGCAGCACCGGGACAACAAAAGCTTTCTTT.

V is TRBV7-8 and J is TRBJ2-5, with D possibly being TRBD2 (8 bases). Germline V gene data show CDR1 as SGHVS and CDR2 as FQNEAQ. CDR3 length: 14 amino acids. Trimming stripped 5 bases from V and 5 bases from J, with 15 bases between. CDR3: CASSPGGTVETQYF. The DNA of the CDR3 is TGTGCCAGCAGCCCGGGGGGGACAGTGGAGACCCAGTACTTC.

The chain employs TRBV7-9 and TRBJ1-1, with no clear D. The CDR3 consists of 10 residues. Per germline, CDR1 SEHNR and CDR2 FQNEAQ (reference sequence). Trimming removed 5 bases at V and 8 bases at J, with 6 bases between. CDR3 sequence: CASSGNEAFF. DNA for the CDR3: TGTGCCAGCAGCGGGAACGAAGCTTTCTTT. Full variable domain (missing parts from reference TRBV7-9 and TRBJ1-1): DTGVSQNPRHKITKRGQNVTFRCDPISEHNRLYWYRQTLGQGPEFLTYFQNEAQLEKSRLLSDRFSAERPKGSFSTLEIQRTEQGDSAMYLCASSGNEAFFGQGTRLTVV.

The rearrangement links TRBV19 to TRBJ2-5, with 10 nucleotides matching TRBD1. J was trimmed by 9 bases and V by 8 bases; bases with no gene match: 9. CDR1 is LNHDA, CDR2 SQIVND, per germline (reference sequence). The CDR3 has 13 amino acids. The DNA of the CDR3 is TGTGCCAGTCGGACAGGGGGTGAGCAGCCCCAGTACTTC. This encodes CASRTGGEQPQYF. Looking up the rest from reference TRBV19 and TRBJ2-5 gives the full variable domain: DGGITQSPKYLFRKEGQNVTLSCEQNLNHDAMYWYRQDPGQGLRLIYYSQIVNDFQKGDIAEGYSVSREKKESFPLTVTSAQKNPTAFYLCASRTGGEQPQYFGPGTRLLVL.

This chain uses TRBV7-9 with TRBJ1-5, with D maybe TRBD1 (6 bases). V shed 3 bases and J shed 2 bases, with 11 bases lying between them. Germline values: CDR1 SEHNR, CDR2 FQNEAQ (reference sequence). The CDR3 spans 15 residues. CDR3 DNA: TGTGCCAGCAGCTTGGACAGCTGTGGCAATCAGCCCCAGCATTTT. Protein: CASSLDSCGNQPQHF.

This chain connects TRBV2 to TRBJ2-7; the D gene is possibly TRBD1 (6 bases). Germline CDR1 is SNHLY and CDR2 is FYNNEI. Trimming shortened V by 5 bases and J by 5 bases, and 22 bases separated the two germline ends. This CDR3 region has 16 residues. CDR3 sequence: CASSYSSGQGSDEQYF. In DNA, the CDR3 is TGTGCCAGCAGTTACTCTTCGGGGCAGGGGAGTGACGAGCAGTACTTC.

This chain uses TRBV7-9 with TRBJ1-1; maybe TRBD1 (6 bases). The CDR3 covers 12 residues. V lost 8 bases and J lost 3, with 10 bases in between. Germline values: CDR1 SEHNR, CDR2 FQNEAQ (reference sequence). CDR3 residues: CASRGQHTEAFF. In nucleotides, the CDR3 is TGTGCCAGCCGGGGGCAGCACACTGAAGCTTTCTTT.

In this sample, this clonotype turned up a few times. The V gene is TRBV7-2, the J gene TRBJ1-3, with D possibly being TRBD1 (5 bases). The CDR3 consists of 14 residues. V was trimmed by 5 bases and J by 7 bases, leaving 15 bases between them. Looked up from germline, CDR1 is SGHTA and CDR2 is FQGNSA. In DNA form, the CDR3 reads TGTGCCAGCAGCGGTGACAGAGGGAAGAACACCATATATTTT. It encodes CASSGDRGKNTIYF.

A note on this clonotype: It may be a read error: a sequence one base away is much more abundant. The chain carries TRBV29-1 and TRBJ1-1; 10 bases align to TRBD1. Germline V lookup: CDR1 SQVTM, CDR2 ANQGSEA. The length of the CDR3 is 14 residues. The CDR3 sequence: CRVVSGQGDTEAFF. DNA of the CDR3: TGCCGCGTTGTATCAGGACAGGGGGACACTGAAGCTTTCTTT.

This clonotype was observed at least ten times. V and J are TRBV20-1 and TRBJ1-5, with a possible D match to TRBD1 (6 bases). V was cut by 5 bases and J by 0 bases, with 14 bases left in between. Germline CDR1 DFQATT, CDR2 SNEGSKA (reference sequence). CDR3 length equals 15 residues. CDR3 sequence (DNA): TGCAGTGCTGGGGACTACAGGGATAGCAATCAGCCCCAGCATTTT. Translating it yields CSAGDYRDSNQPQHF.

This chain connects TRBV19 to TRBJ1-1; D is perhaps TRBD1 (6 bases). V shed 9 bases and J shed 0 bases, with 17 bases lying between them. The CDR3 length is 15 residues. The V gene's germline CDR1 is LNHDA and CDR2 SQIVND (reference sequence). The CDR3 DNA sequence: TGTGCCAGCTCACCACCGGACAGTATGAACACTGAAGCTTTCTTT. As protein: CASSPPDSMNTEAFF. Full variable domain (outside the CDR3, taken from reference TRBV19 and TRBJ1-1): DGGITQSPKYLFRKEGQNVTLSCEQNLNHDAMYWYRQDPGQGLRLIYYSQIVNDFQKGDIAEGYSVSREKKESFPLTVTSAQKNPTAFYLCASSPPDSMNTEAFFGQGTRLTVV.

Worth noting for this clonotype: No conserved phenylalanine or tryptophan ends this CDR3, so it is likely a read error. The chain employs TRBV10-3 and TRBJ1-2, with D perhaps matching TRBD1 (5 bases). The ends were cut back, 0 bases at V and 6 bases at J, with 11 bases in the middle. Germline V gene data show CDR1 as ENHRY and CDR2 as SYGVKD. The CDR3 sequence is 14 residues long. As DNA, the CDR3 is TGTGCCATCAGTGAGTCCGGCGGGGCGGATGGCTACACCCTC. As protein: CAISESGGADGYTL.

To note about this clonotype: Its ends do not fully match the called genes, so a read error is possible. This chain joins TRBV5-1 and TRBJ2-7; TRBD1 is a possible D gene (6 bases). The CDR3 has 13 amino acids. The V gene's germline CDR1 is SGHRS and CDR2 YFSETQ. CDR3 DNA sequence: TGCGCCAGCTCGGCAGGGGACACCGGGGAGCTGTACTTC. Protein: CASSAGDTGELYF.

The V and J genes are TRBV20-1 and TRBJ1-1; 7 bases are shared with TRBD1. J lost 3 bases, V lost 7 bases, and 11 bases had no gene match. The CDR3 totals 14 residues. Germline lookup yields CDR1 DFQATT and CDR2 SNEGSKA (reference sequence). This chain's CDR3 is CSGIRQGGDTEAFF. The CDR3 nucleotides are TGCAGTGGGATTCGACAGGGCGGAGACACTGAAGCTTTCTTT.

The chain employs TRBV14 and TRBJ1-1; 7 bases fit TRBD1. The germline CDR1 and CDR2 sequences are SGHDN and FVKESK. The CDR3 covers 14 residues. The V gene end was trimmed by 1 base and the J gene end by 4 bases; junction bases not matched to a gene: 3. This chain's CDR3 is CASSQGDSFTEAFF. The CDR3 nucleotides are TGTGCCAGCAGCCAAGGGGACAGTTTCACTGAAGCTTTCTTT.

This CDR3 reads CASRRAASHEQYF. CDR3 coding DNA: TGTGCCAGCAGAAGGGCCGCTTCCCACGAGCAGTACTTC. The chain uses TRBV6-1 and TRBJ2-7, with D unclear. This CDR3 contains 13 residues. The V gene lost 6 bases and the J gene lost 5 bases, with 14 bases spanning the gap. Germline loops: CDR1 MNHNS, CDR2 SASEGT.